This TCR beta chain derives from a study of Tregs in tolerant kidney transplant recipients. At the level of the study: CD4+CD25+CD127- cells came from approximately 3-day belatacept mixed lymphocyte reactions, some with roughly 5-day graft donor restimulation.

Sequencing used immunoSEQ multiplex PCR; TCRdb keeps in-frame clones, though not all of them. The sample comprises 15,000 to 20,000 clones, approximately 65% of which are singletons, and 3% to 3.5% rests with the top ten. Overall study results and limits: Expanding Tregs on activated donor B cells appeared to best identify donor-specific TCRbeta clones. This study did not directly address biological reproducibility.

Germline CDR1 reads SGHNT; CDR2 reads YENEEA. V was clipped by 1 base and J by 2 bases, with 5 bases between them. The CDR3 totals 13 residues. The sample holds one count of this clone. Its antigen is unknown. This receptor was obtained from a human donor in good health. The sequencing sample was made of Tregs from blood cultured with allogeneic cells. The genes are TRBV11-3 and TRBJ2-5; D is undetermined. The CDR3 region has the DNA TGTGCCAGCAGCTTAGGGCTTCAAGAGACCCAGTACTTC. Amino acid sequence: CASSLGLQETQYF.